This passage covers 14 T cell receptor beta chains from one sample sequenced in a study of blood T cell repertoires in COVID-19. Using immunoSEQ multiplex PCR, the repertoire was profiled, and TCRdb retains in-frame clones only, with some absent. The sample has 400,000 to 450,000 clones, roughly 88% seen once. What was sequenced was peripheral blood. These receptors all stem from a woman aged 45 to 65 with COVID-19, enrolled during active disease.

This clone was seen a single time. The chain has TRBV6-5 and TRBJ1-3; D may be TRBD1 (5 bases). The CDR3 consists of 14 residues. Germline-derived CDR1 and CDR2 are MNHEY and SVGAGI. Trimming left V 8 bases short and J 1 base short, with 12 bases between. CDR3 amino acids: CASRFRVSGNTIYF. The CDR3 DNA reads TGTGCCAGCCGATTCAGGGTATCTGGAAACACCATATATTTT.

The chain recombines TRBV5-5 with TRBJ2-2; weak D call: TRBD1 (6 bases). CDR1 SGHKS and CDR2 YYEKEE come from the germline V gene (reference sequence). V lost 3 bases to trimming and J lost 8 bases, with 11 bases between them. The CDR3 is made up of 13 amino acids. The CDR3 sequence: CASSYQGKGELFF. DNA of the CDR3: TGTGCCAGCAGCTACCAGGGGAAAGGGGAGCTGTTTTTT.

This clone has a handful of counts. Other DNA sequences within the sample encode an identical CDR3. The rearrangement uses TRBV19 and TRBJ2-7; TRBD1 aligns across 9 bases. The CDR3 sequence is 14 residues long. CDR1 LNHDA and CDR2 SQIVND come from the germline V gene (reference sequence). J was trimmed by 1 base and V by 3 bases; bases with no gene match: 1. CDR3 protein: CASSMTGGSYEQYF. CDR3 DNA: TGTGCCAGTAGTATGACAGGGGGATCCTACGAGCAGTACTTC.

The gene calls are TRBV23-1 and TRBJ2-7; a possible D gene is TRBD2 (6 bases). TRBV23-1 is an open reading frame, and its role is uncertain. This CDR3 comprises 14 residues. With 6 bases removed from V and 3 bases from J, the gap between germline ends came to 15 bases. In DNA form, the CDR3 reads TGCGCCAGCAGACTGGGGAGGTTCAGCTACGAGCAGTACTTC. This gives the protein CASRLGRFSYEQYF.

This chain joins TRBV9 and TRBJ2-3, with 9 bases matching TRBD1. Germline V lookup: CDR1 SGDLS, CDR2 YYNGEE. CDR3 size: 15 residues. Trimming removed 4 bases from V and 1 base from J; junction bases left unmatched: 4. The CDR3 nucleotides read TGTGCCAGCAGCTCTCGACAGGGGGGCACAGATACGCAGTATTTT. Translating it yields CASSSRQGGTDTQYF.

The gene calls are TRBV5-6 and TRBJ2-7; tentatively, D is TRBD2 (5 bases). V lost 5 bases and J lost 7, with 16 bases in between. This CDR3 spans 13 amino acids. CDR1 and CDR2 from the germline V gene are SGHDT and YYEEEE. The DNA for the CDR3 is TGTGCCAGCAGTACGGGATCTTCGGGGGAGCAGTACTTC. This sequence encodes CASSTGSSGEQYF.

This chain links TRBV5-4 with TRBJ2-2, with TRBD1 identical over 9 bases. The CDR3 totals 16 residues. The ends lost 4 bases at V and 2 bases at J; junction bases unmatched: 6. Germline assignment: CDR1 SGHNT and CDR2 YYREEE (reference sequence). In DNA form, the CDR3 reads TGTGCCAGCAGCCGGGACAGGGACTTTAACACCGGGGAGCTGTTTTTT. Translation gives CASSRDRDFNTGELFF.

The rearrangement links TRBV2 to TRBJ2-3; D gene uncertain. V gave up 1 base and J gave up 2 bases, with 7 bases separating them. CDR3 size: 14 residues. Germline V lookup: CDR1 SNHLY, CDR2 FYNNEI. The DNA for the CDR3 is TGTGCCAGCAGTGAAGACTCCTACACAGATACGCAGTATTTT. Translating it yields CASSEDSYTDTQYF.

In this sample, this clone turned up a few times. The rearrangement uses TRBV12-3 or TRBV12-4 and TRBJ1-5; a possible D gene is TRBD1 (6 bases). V lost 5 bases to trimming and J lost 15 bases, with 17 bases between them. CDR3 length equals 12 residues. Written as DNA, the CDR3 is TGTGCCAGCAGTCCCAAGGCAGGGGAATTGCATTTT. Translation: CASSPKAGELHF.

The V call is TRBV6-2 or TRBV6-3, the J call TRBJ1-4, with 9 bases fitting TRBD1. V trimming: 4 bases; J trimming: 0 bases; junction bases outside the gene matches: 12. The CDR3 has 19 residues. CDR1 is MNHEY and CDR2 is SVGEGT in the germline V gene. The CDR3 region is CASSSWRTGALATNEKLFF. The CDR3 DNA reads TGTGCCAGCAGTTCCTGGCGGACAGGGGCCCTTGCAACTAATGAAAAACTGTTTTTT.

The chain employs TRBV30 and TRBJ1-2; D gene ambiguous. CDR3 size: 14 residues. The V gene lost 0 bases and the J gene lost 7 bases, with 15 bases spanning the gap. Germline V gene sequence: CDR1 GTSNPN, CDR2 SVGIG (reference sequence). The CDR3 reads CAWSVLTRESGYTF. The CDR3 region has the DNA TGTGCCTGGAGTGTACTAACCCGGGAAAGTGGCTACACCTTC.

The chain couples TRBV29-1 to TRBJ1-4, with a tentative D call TRBD1 (6 bases). Trimming removed 6 bases at V and 7 bases at J, with 15 bases between. The CDR3 sequence is 13 residues long. Germline assignment: CDR1 SQVTM and CDR2 ANQGSEA. CDR3 in amino acids: CSVAGMTGEKLFF. CDR3 bases: TGCAGCGTCGCAGGGATGACAGGTGAAAAACTGTTTTTT.

The V and J genes are TRBV16 and TRBJ1-6; a possible D gene is TRBD1 (5 bases). This CDR3 contains 16 residues. The V gene's germline CDR1 is KGHSY and CDR2 FQNENV. V was pared by 0 bases and J by 7 bases, with 13 bases between. The CDR3 is CASSQSIGAGNSPLHF. CDR3 in DNA: TGTGCCAGCAGCCAATCGATAGGGGCAGGGAATTCACCCCTCCACTTT.

V gene TRBV21-1 combines with J gene TRBJ2-2; the table's TRBD2 call for D was not verified on the DNA. TRBV21-1 counts as a pseudogene. The CDR3 totals 19 residues. This CDR3 is CASSLGSASGSLNTGELFF. CDR3 DNA: TGTGCCAGCAGCTTGGGATCGGCTAGCGGATCGCTGAACACCGGGGAGCTGTTTTTT.